This TCR beta chain was found in a study of patients and donors after allogeneic stem cell transplantation. TCRdb re-called the RT-PCR reads through MiXCR, storing one row per CDR3 protein. Among about 230,000 distinct CDR3 sequences listed, roughly 13% were seen once. This clonotype was counted many times. Trimming pared 4 bases from V and 4 bases from J, leaving 17 bases between. CDR3 length: 15 amino acids. Looked up from germline, CDR1 is SGHRS and CDR2 is YFSETQ. The chain uses TRBV5-1 and TRBJ1-1; D is possibly TRBD1 (5 bases). The sample consisted of blood, either unsorted or a sorted T cell fraction (not recorded which). The TCR comes from a human donor who was either an allogeneic HSCT recipient or a stem cell or donor lymphocyte infusion donor (not recorded which). It is not recorded whose cells these are; they may come from a transplant donor. CDR3 protein: CASSPYGGRTTEAFF. The DNA for the CDR3 is TGCGCCAGCAGCCCGTACGGGGGACGGACCACTGAAGCTTTCTTT. The full variable domain, rest sourced from reference TRBV5-1 and TRBJ1-1, is KAGVTQTPRYLIKTRGQQVTLSCSPISGHRSVSWYQQTPGQGLQFLFEYFSETQRNKGNFPGRFSGRQFSNSRSEMNVSTLELGDSALYLCASSPYGGRTTEAFFGQGTRLTVV.